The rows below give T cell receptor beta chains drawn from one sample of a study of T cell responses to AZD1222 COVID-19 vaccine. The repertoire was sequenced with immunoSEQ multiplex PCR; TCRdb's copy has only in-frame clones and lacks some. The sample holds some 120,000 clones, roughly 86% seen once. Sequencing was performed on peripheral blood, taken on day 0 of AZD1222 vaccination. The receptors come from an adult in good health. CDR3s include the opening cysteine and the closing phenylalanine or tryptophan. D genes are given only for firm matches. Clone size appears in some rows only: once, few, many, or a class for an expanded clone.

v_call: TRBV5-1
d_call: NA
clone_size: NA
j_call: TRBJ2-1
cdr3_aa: CASSPQTDNEQFF
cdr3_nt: TGCGCCAGCAGCCCCCAGACAGACAATGAGCAGTTCTTC

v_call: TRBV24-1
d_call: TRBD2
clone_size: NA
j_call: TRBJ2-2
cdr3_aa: CATRGLADSNTGELFF
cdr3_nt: TGTGCCACCAGGGGACTAGCGGACTCGAACACCGGGGAGCTGTTTTTT

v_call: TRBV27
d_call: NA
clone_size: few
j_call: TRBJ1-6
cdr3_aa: CASSLRRSPLHF
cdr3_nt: TGTGCCAGCAGTTTGAGGCGTTCACCCCTCCACTTT

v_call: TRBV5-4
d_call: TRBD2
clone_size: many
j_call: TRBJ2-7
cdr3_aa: CASSPTSGSYEQYF
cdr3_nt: TGTGCCAGCAGCCCGACTAGCGGGAGCTACGAGCAGTACTTC

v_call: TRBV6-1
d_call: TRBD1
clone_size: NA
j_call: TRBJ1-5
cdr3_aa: CASSEGDRGYQPQHF
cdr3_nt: TGTGCCAGCAGTGAAGGGGACAGGGGTTATCAGCCCCAGCATTTT

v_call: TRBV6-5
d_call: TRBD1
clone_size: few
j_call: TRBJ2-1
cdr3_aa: CASSYSGTGWYNEQFF
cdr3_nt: TGTGCCAGCAGTTACTCTGGGACAGGGTGGTACAATGAGCAGTTCTTC

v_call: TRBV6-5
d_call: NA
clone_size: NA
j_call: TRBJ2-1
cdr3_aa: CASKGGLYNEQFF
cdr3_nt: TGTGCCAGCAAGGGAGGCCTTTACAATGAGCAGTTCTTC

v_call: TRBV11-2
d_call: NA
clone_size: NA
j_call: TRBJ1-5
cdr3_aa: CASSLDLNQPQHF
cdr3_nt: TGTGCCAGCAGCTTAGATCTGAATCAGCCCCAGCATTTT

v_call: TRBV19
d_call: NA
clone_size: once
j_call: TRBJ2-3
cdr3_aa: CASTVTGRTDTQYF
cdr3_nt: TGTGCCAGTACCGTGACAGGCCGCACAGATACGCAGTATTTT

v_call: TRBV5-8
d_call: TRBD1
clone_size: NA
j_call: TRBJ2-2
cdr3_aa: CASSLRQGSSPGELFF
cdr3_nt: TGTGCCAGCAGCTTGAGACAGGGATCTTCCCCCGGGGAGCTGTTTTTT

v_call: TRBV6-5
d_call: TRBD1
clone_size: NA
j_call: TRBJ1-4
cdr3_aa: CASKPGGEKLFF
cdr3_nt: TGTGCCAGCAAACCAGGGGGGGAAAAACTGTTTTTT

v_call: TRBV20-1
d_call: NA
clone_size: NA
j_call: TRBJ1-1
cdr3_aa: CSASLNTEAFF
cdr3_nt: TGCAGTGCTAGTCTGAACACTGAAGCTTTCTTT

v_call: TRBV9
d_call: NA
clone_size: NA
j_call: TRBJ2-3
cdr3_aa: CASSVKGGGPSADTQYF
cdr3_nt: TGTGCCAGCAGCGTAAAGGGGGGAGGGCCGTCCGCAGATACGCAGTATTTT

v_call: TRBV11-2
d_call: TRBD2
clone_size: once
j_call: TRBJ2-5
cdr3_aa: CASSSGDQETQYF
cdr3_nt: TGTGCCTCTTCTAGCGGGGACCAAGAGACCCAGTACTTC

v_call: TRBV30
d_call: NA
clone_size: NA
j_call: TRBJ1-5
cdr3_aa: CAWSVRWDQPQHF
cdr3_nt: TGTGCCTGGAGTGTAAGGTGGGATCAGCCCCAGCATTTT

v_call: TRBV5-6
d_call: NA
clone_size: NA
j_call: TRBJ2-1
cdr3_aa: CASSRRTNSYNEQFF
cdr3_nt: TGTGCCAGCAGCCGTCGGACCAACTCCTACAATGAGCAGTTCTTC

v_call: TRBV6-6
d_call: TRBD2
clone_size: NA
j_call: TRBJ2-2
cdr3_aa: CASSYSSSGPGELFF
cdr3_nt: TGTGCCAGCAGTTACTCTTCTAGCGGACCCGGGGAGCTGTTTTTT

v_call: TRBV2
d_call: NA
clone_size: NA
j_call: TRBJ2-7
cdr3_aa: CASSERDTTYEQYF
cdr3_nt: TGTGCCAGCAGTGAAAGGGACACGACCTACGAGCAGTACTTC

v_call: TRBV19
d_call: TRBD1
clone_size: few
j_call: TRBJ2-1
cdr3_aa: CASKQGYNEQFF
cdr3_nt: TGTGCCAGTAAACAGGGGTACAATGAGCAGTTCTTC

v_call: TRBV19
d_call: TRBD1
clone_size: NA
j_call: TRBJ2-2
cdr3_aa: CASSIARGRIGELFF
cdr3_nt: TGTGCCAGTAGTATAGCCAGGGGGCGCATAGGGGAGCTGTTTTTT

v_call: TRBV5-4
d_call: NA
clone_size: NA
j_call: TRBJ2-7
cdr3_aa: CASSLVWQDIREQYF
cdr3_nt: TGTGCCAGCAGCTTGGTTTGGCAGGATATACGGGAGCAGTACTTC

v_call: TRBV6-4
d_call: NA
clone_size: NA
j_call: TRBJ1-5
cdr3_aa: CAGSGSGLNQPQHF
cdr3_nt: TGTGCCGGGTCAGGAAGCGGTCTCAATCAGCCCCAGCATTTT

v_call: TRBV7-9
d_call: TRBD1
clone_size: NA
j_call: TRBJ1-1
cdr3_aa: CASSSKGTGITEAFF
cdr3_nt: TGTGCCAGCAGCTCCAAAGGGACAGGCATTACTGAAGCTTTCTTT